This T cell receptor beta chain originates from a study of T cell responses to AZD1222 COVID-19 vaccine. The table came from immunoSEQ multiplex PCR; TCRdb's copy has only in-frame clones and leaves some out. This table holds more than 75,000 clones, 92% found once. On this clone: Its antigen is not known.

With 0 bases removed from V and 3 bases from J, the gap between germline ends came to 13 bases. CDR1 and CDR2 (germline): SGHRS, YFSETQ. There are 15 residues in the CDR3. Study-level findings and limits: Donors skewed white British and female; clonal diversity was possibly underestimated. Without day 14 samples, only post-peak T cell repertoires were studied.

Source: peripheral blood, taken on day 0 of AZD1222 vaccination. This TCR was sampled from an adult in good health. This chain connects TRBV5-1 to TRBJ2-7; TRBD2 is a possible D gene (6 bases). CDR3 residues: CASSLAPGDDYEQYF. The CDR3 DNA follows: TGCGCCAGCAGCTTGGCCCCGGGAGATGACTACGAGCAGTACTTC.